Given below is one T cell receptor (beta chain) in context. The source of the sample is a study of blood T cell repertoires in COVID-19. On the study more broadly: T cells, B-cell-depleted T cells, or PBMCs provided the cDNA or gDNA that served as material.

CDR1 is SGHRS and CDR2 is YFSETQ in the germline V gene. The CDR3 is 16 amino acids. The J segment lost 1 base and the V segment lost 5 bases, leaving 11 bases of the junction unmatched. Per the original methods: Nucleated cell counts were estimated from reference gene primer amplification. This table comes from immunoSEQ multiplex PCR, and its TCRdb copy is limited to in-frame clones, with some not included. The DNA gave D and trimming, while V, J and clone size come from that table. The profile covers 170,000 or so clones, with roughly 88% appearing a single time and about 7% taken by the ten largest.

This receptor was obtained from a woman aged 40-49 years with COVID-19, enrolled during active disease. Source material: peripheral blood. This chain joins TRBV5-1 and TRBJ1-1, with 7 bases lining up with TRBD1. This CDR3 is CASSSKTGAGNTEAFF. The CDR3 coding sequence is TGCGCCAGCAGTTCTAAAACAGGGGCGGGGAACACTGAAGCTTTCTTT.